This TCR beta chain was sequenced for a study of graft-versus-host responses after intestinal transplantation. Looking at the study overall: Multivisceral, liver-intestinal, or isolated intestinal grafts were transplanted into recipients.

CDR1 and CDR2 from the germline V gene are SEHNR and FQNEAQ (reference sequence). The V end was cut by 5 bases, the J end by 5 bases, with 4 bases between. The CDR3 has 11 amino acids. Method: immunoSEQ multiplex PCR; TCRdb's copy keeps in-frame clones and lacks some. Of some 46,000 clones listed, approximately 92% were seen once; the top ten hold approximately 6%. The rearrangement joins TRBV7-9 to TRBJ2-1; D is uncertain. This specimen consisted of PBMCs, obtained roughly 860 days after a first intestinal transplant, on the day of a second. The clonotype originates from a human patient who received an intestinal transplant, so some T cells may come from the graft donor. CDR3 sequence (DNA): TGTGCCAGCAGCACGAACAATGAGCAGTTCTTC. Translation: CASSTNNEQFF.